Here is one T cell receptor (beta chain) with its context. In germline, CDR1 is MRHNA, CDR2 SNTAGT. V lost 3 bases and J lost 1; bases outside the gene matches: 3. The CDR3 loop spans 16 amino acids. This sample is drawn from a study of shared clonotypes between healthy human individuals. Study as a whole: Each donor contributed plates that comprised three CD4 naive, three CD4 memory, two CD8 naive and one CD8 memory.

Sequenced by immunoSEQ multiplex PCR; TCRdb stores in-frame clones only, minus some. The table lists more than 2 million clones, around 95% of them singletons. Terminally differentiated effector memory CD45RA+ cells were excluded by CCR7 positive selection of CD45RO-negative cells. The genes are TRBV6-4 and TRBJ2-1; 10 bases align to TRBD1. The sequence derives from a man between 18 and 29 years old in good health. Some clones in this sample may be carry-over from other donors' samples. Sequencing was done on a sample of naive CD8+ T cells from PBMCs. CDR3 DNA sequence: TGTGCCAGCAGTGAAAGACAGGGGGCTTCCTACAATGAGCAGTTCTTC. Translated, it gives CASSERQGASYNEQFF.